One sample yielded the 27 T cell receptor beta chains listed below, sequenced in a study of CD8 T cells in ankylosing spondylitis. Using its own MiXCR run on the 5' RACE reads, TCRdb lists one record per CDR3 protein. This sample has roughly 250,000 distinct CDR3 sequences, with about 9.1% found just once. The sequenced material came from blood, either unsorted or a sorted T cell fraction (not recorded which). These receptors all come from a male donor with ankylosing spondylitis or in good health (not recorded which).

In its sample, this clonotype was seen many times. V gene TRBV11-1 combines with J gene TRBJ1-1, with 8 bases fitting TRBD1. V lost 5 bases to trimming and J lost 1 base; unmatched junction nucleotides: 18. CDR3 length: 19 residues. In germline, CDR1 is SGHAT, CDR2 FQDESV (reference sequence). The CDR3 here is CASSEARTGSRRKNTEAFF. The CDR3 coding sequence is TGTGCCAGCAGCGAGGCCCGGACAGGGTCCCGACGTAAGAACACTGAAGCTTTCTTT.

The V gene is TRBV9, the J gene TRBJ1-2; D is perhaps TRBD1 (6 bases). Looked up from germline, CDR1 is SGDLS and CDR2 is YYNGEE. The CDR3 covers 14 residues. Trimming took 5 bases from V and 4 from J, leaving 15 bases between them. The CDR3 loop reads CASSGLDSLYGYTF. The CDR3 region has the DNA TGTGCCAGCAGTGGCTTGGACAGTCTCTATGGCTACACCTTC.

The sample holds many counts of this clonotype. The genes are TRBV12-3 or TRBV12-4 and TRBJ2-7, with D perhaps being TRBD1 or TRBD2 (5 bases each). The CDR3 contains 13 residues. The ends were cut back, 4 bases at V and 4 bases at J, with 11 bases in the middle. The CDR3 here is CASSSRGPYEQYF. The CDR3 DNA sequence: TGTGCCAGCAGTTCGAGGGGTCCTTACGAGCAGTACTTC.

This clonotype was picked up many times. This sequence joins TRBV6-5 and TRBJ2-1, with 9 bases aligning to TRBD2. The CDR3 consists of 16 residues. After removal of 2 bases from V and 4 bases from J, the junction contained 6 bases not matched to a gene. Germline CDR1 reads MNHEY; CDR2 reads SVGAGI. The CDR3 region has the DNA TGTGCCAGCAGTTACCTCAGGACTAGCGTTTACAATGAGCAGTTCTTC. Amino acid sequence: CASSYLRTSVYNEQFF.

Many counts were recorded for this clonotype. The chain is built from TRBV11-3 and TRBJ2-3, with D perhaps matching TRBD2 (5 bases). Germline-derived CDR1 and CDR2 are SGHNT and YENEEA. V lost 6 bases, J lost 0 bases, and 13 bases lay in between. The CDR3 sequence is 15 residues long. CDR3 sequence: CASRDKGRSTDTQYF. CDR3 nucleotide sequence: TGTGCCAGCAGGGATAAAGGGAGAAGCACAGATACGCAGTATTTT.

V gene TRBV29-1 combines with J gene TRBJ2-7; 7 bases align to TRBD2. After removal of 0 bases from V and 2 bases from J, the junction contained 13 bases not matched to a gene. CDR3 size: 17 residues. Germline loops: CDR1 SQVTM, CDR2 ANQGSEA. The CDR3 region is CSVEDWGLGGRPYEQYF. CDR3 in DNA: TGCAGCGTTGAAGATTGGGGACTGGGCGGGAGACCCTACGAGCAGTACTTC.

This clonotype was found many times. CDR3 sequence reads: CASSARVPPTEQYF. The DNA for the CDR3 is TGCGCCAGCAGCGCCAGGGTCCCTCCTACGGAGCAGTACTTC. The chain is built from TRBV5-1 and TRBJ2-7; possibly TRBD1 for D (5 bases). The CDR3 loop spans 14 amino acids. Deletions cut 4 bases from V and 7 bases from J, with 18 bases between. Per germline, CDR1 SGHRS and CDR2 YFSETQ. The complete variable domain, with remaining parts taken from reference TRBV5-1 and TRBJ2-7, reads KAGVTQTPRYLIKTRGQQVTLSCSPISGHRSVSWYQQTPGQGLQFLFEYFSETQRNKGNFPGRFSGRQFSNSRSEMNVSTLELGDSALYLCASSARVPPTEQYFGPGTRLTVT.

The sample holds many counts of this clonotype. The rearrangement uses TRBV7-8 and TRBJ1-5; D might be TRBD1 (5 bases). Germline CDR1 is SGHVS and CDR2 is FQNEAQ. V lost 2 bases, J lost 5 bases, and 16 bases lay in between. CDR3 length: 16 amino acids. The CDR3 sequence: CASSLPPVGGDQPQHF. As DNA, the CDR3 is TGTGCCAGCAGCTTACCACCGGTGGGGGGGGATCAGCCCCAGCATTTT.

This clonotype was detected many times. This sequence joins TRBV20-1 and TRBJ2-7, with 8 bases identical to TRBD2. This CDR3 comprises 14 residues. Germline V gene lookup returns CDR1 DFQATT and CDR2 SNEGSKA (reference sequence). Trimming at V came to 2 bases and at J to 3 bases, leaving 6 bases not matched to a gene. CDR3 in DNA: TGCAGTGCTAGATCCGGGACTAGAAACTACGAGCAGTACTTC. Protein product: CSARSGTRNYEQYF.

This clonotype was detected ten times or more. The CDR3 protein is CASSVGRTNFNTEAFF. CDR3 sequence (DNA): TGTGCCAGCAGCGTCGGCAGGACAAATTTCAACACTGAAGCTTTCTTT. This chain uses TRBV3-1 with TRBJ1-1; D perhaps matches TRBD1 (5 bases). The germline V gene encodes CDR1 LGHDT and CDR2 YNNKEL (reference sequence). Trimming cost V 5 bases and J 2 bases, with 18 bases left between them. This CDR3 comprises 16 residues. Variable domain in full (rest from reference TRBV3-1 and TRBJ1-1): DTAVSQTPKYLVTQMGNDKSIKCEQNLGHDTMYWYKQDSKKFLKIMFSYNNKELIINETVPNRFSPKSPDKAHLNLHINSLELGDSAVYFCASSVGRTNFNTEAFFGQGTRLTVV.

This clonotype was counted at least ten times. The CDR3 sequence is CASLGVPLEYEQYF. The CDR3 DNA sequence: TGTGCCAGCCTGGGGGTACCTCTTGAATACGAGCAGTACTTC. The chain recombines TRBV2 with TRBJ2-7; the D gene could be TRBD1 or TRBD2 (5 bases each). Trimming shortened V by 8 bases and J by 4 bases, and 18 bases separated the two germline ends. This CDR3 is 14 amino acids long. Germline V gene lookup returns CDR1 SNHLY and CDR2 FYNNEI. The variable domain in full, completed from reference TRBV2 and TRBJ2-7, reads EPEVTQTPSHQVTQMGQEVILRCVPISNHLYFYWYRQILGQKVEFLVSFYNNEISEKSEIFDDQFSVERPDGSNFTLKIRSTKLEDSAMYFCASLGVPLEYEQYFGPGTRLTVT.

This clonotype was seen at least ten times. This chain connects TRBV5-6 to TRBJ2-3, with D hard to call. This CDR3 region has 15 residues. Looked up from germline, CDR1 is SGHDT and CDR2 is YYEEEE. V lost 4 bases, J lost 6 bases, and 18 bases lay in between. In DNA form, the CDR3 reads TGTGCCAGCAGCACGGGCCTCCTATCAATGGATACGCAGTATTTT. Translating it yields CASSTGLLSMDTQYF.

This clonotype has a count of ten or more. This chain uses TRBV7-3 with TRBJ2-3; D perhaps matches TRBD2 (5 bases). V was cut by 4 bases and J by 3 bases, with 11 bases left in between. The CDR3 covers 14 residues. Germline V lookup: CDR1 SGHTA, CDR2 FQGTGA. The CDR3 DNA reads TGTGCCAGCAGCTCCCTCGGAGGAACAGATACGCAGTATTTT. As protein: CASSSLGGTDTQYF.

This clonotype was detected many times. This chain connects TRBV24-1 to TRBJ2-1; D possibly uses TRBD1 or TRBD2 (6 bases each). The germline V gene encodes CDR1 KGHDR and CDR2 SFDVKD. The CDR3 spans 14 residues. Trimming shortened V by 1 base and J by 7 bases, and 10 bases separated the two germline ends. This chain's CDR3 is CATSDFGGLNEQFF. CDR3 bases: TGTGCCACCAGTGATTTTGGGGGGCTGAATGAGCAGTTCTTC.

The sample holds many counts of this clonotype. V usage is TRBV7-9 and J usage is TRBJ2-1, with D maybe TRBD2 (7 bases). Germline CDR1 reads SEHNR; CDR2 reads FQNEAQ (reference sequence). This CDR3 comprises 14 residues. Between the trimmed V and J ends, which lost 3 bases and 7 bases, there was a span of 13 bases. The CDR3 protein is CASSFEGGGNEQFF. The CDR3 nucleotides are TGTGCCAGCAGCTTCGAGGGAGGGGGGAATGAGCAGTTCTTC.

This clonotype was counted between two and nine times. The chain recombines TRBV18 with TRBJ1-1; 7 nucleotides agree with TRBD1. The J segment lost 3 bases and the V segment lost 2 bases, leaving 3 bases of the junction unmatched. CDR1 KGHSH and CDR2 LQKENI come from the germline V gene. The CDR3 has 14 residues. The CDR3 DNA is TGTGCCAGCTCACCATTTACAGGGGACACTGAAGCTTTCTTT. Translation gives CASSPFTGDTEAFF.

This clonotype was found many times. The chain joins TRBV15 to TRBJ1-1; D gene ambiguous. The CDR3 is made up of 15 amino acids. V was cut by 0 bases and J by 0 bases, with 8 bases left in between. Germline V CDR1 and CDR2: LNHNV, YYDKDF (reference sequence). The CDR3 DNA follows: TGTGCCACCAGCAGAGAAAGAAAGCTGAACACTGAAGCTTTCTTT. Translation gives CATSRERKLNTEAFF.

This chain joins TRBV7-9 and TRBJ2-7; TRBD1 might be the D (6 bases). V lost 5 bases and J 3 bases, leaving 14 bases between the germline ends. The CDR3 runs 14 residues. Looked up from germline, CDR1 is SEHNR and CDR2 is FQNEAQ (reference sequence). Here the CDR3 reads CASSPDSLIYEQYF. DNA of the CDR3: TGTGCCAGCAGCCCGGACAGCTTAATCTACGAGCAGTACTTC.

The CDR3 DNA reads as TGCGCCAGCAGCTCCGGGGGCACCGGGGAGCTGTTTTTT. Translation gives CASSSGGTGELFF. The chain links TRBV5-1 to TRBJ2-2, with D possibly matching TRBD2 (6 bases). Germline V gives CDR1 SGHRS, CDR2 YFSETQ. The ends were cut back, 3 bases at V and 4 bases at J, with 7 bases in the middle. The CDR3 extends over 13 amino acids.

The genes are TRBV9 and TRBJ1-1, with D maybe TRBD1 (6 bases). V was trimmed by 4 bases and J by 1 base, leaving 14 bases between them. The length of the CDR3 is 15 residues. Germline V lookup: CDR1 SGDLS, CDR2 YYNGEE. This CDR3 reads CASSYAMGQNTEAFF. The CDR3 DNA is TGTGCCAGCAGCTATGCCATGGGACAGAACACTGAAGCTTTCTTT.

The rearrangement links TRBV6-2 or TRBV6-3 to TRBJ2-3; TRBD1 is a possible D gene (6 bases). CDR3 length: 14 residues. V was trimmed by 4 bases and J by 0 bases, leaving 8 bases between them. CDR1 is MNHEY, CDR2 SVGEGT, per germline. The CDR3 DNA sequence: TGTGCCAGCAGTTGGACAGATAGCACAGATACGCAGTATTTT. Its protein is CASSWTDSTDTQYF.

This clonotype has more than one count but fewer than ten. The gene calls are TRBV30 and TRBJ1-5; maybe TRBD1 (6 bases). The V gene's germline CDR1 is GTSNPN and CDR2 SVGIG (reference sequence). This CDR3 has 18 residues. The ends were cut back, 0 bases at V and 5 bases at J, with 23 bases in the middle. The CDR3 nucleotides are TGTGCCTGGAGTGTTTATCGTGCTGGTCTGGCAGGGGATCAGCCCCAGCATTTT. The encoded protein is CAWSVYRAGLAGDQPQHF.

This clonotype was observed many times. The chain has TRBV20-1 and TRBJ1-6; D remains ambiguous. This CDR3 has 13 residues. In germline, CDR1 is DFQATT, CDR2 SNEGSKA (reference sequence). Trimming removed 3 bases at V and 6 bases at J, with 9 bases between. CDR3 region: CSARDAVNSPLHF. CDR3 nucleotide sequence: TGCAGTGCTAGGGACGCTGTTAATTCACCCCTCCACTTT.

The rearrangement uses TRBV12-3 or TRBV12-4 and TRBJ1-3; D might be TRBD1 (5 bases). This CDR3 region has 16 residues. V lost 5 bases and J 2 bases, leaving 16 bases between the germline ends. The CDR3 spells CASSPGPVRAGNTIYF. The CDR3 DNA follows: TGTGCCAGCAGTCCCGGACCGGTCAGGGCTGGAAACACCATATATTTT.

The sample holds a few counts of this clonotype. The gene calls are TRBV18 and TRBJ2-1; D gene uncertain. Trimming removed 1 base at V and 0 bases at J, with 10 bases between. The germline V gene has CDR1 KGHSH and CDR2 LQKENI. This CDR3 spans 16 amino acids. The CDR3 bases are TGTGCCAGCTCACCACTTTCGGCCATCTCCTACAATGAGCAGTTCTTC. This translates into CASSPLSAISYNEQFF.

Many counts were recorded for this clonotype. This sequence joins TRBV7-2 and TRBJ2-3; 7 nucleotides match TRBD2. With 5 bases clipped from V and 2 bases from J, the junction kept 7 bases outside the gene matches. The length of the CDR3 is 15 residues. Germline values: CDR1 SGHTA, CDR2 FQGNSA. The DNA for the CDR3 is TGTGCCAGCAGCCTCCCTGGGACTAACACAGATACGCAGTATTTT. Translating gives CASSLPGTNTDTQYF.

The chain links TRBV28 to TRBJ2-3; 8 nucleotides line up with TRBD2. V dropped 6 bases and J dropped 1; count of bases not matched to a gene: 9. The germline V gene has CDR1 MDHEN and CDR2 SYDVKM. This CDR3 is built from 16 residues. CDR3 in amino acids: CASSPTSGLGTDTQYF. The CDR3 bases are TGTGCCAGCAGCCCCACTAGCGGCCTGGGCACAGATACGCAGTATTTT.